This T cell receptor (beta chain) was captured by sequencing in a study of T cell responses to AZD1222 COVID-19 vaccine. This clone has only a few counts. V gave up 4 bases and J gave up 4 bases, with 11 bases separating them. The CDR3 runs 14 residues. The germline V gene encodes CDR1 MGHDK and CDR2 SYGVNS. Clones were sequenced by immunoSEQ multiplex PCR, and TCRdb holds only the in-frame ones, with some missing. The table shows 150,000 or so clones, with 89% occurring only once. This receptor was obtained from an adult in good health. The chain has TRBV25-1 and TRBJ1-3; no definite D call. This specimen consisted of peripheral blood, obtained on day 0 of AZD1222 vaccination. The CDR3 here is CASSGETRGNTIYF. CDR3 coding DNA: TGTGCCAGCAGTGGAGAGACACGAGGAAACACCATATATTTT.